The 17 T cell receptor beta chains reported below all come from one sample, sequenced in a study of blood T cell repertoires in COVID-19. Clones were read by immunoSEQ multiplex PCR, and TCRdb kept only the in-frame ones, dropping some. The data contain roughly 260,000 clones, roughly 82% of them singletons. Sequenced material: peripheral blood. The receptors shown here come from an elderly woman with active or convalescent COVID-19.

The V call is TRBV5-1, the J call TRBJ2-1; TRBD1 aligns across 10 bases. The junction had 3 bases not matched to a gene; V was cut back by 1 base and J by 5 bases. Germline CDR1 and CDR2: SGHRS and YFSETQ. The CDR3 runs to 15 residues. CDR3 in amino acids: CASSLRTGGDNEQFF. In DNA form, the CDR3 reads TGCGCCAGCAGCTTGAGGACAGGGGGGGACAATGAGCAGTTCTTC.

This clone occurred once. The genes are TRBV7-9 and TRBJ2-2, with 7 bases fitting TRBD1. From germline, CDR1 is SEHNR and CDR2 FQNEAQ (reference sequence). The CDR3 sequence is 16 residues long. V shed 10 bases, J shed 0 bases, and the junction held 11 bases outside the gene matches. The CDR3 sequence is CAKELQGTTNTGELFF. The CDR3 DNA sequence: TGTGCCAAGGAACTACAGGGGACAACGAACACCGGGGAGCTGTTTTTT.

This clone was counted a few times. The chain is built from TRBV7-9 and TRBJ2-5, with TRBD1 matching 8 bases. Unmatched junction bases numbered 13, after V lost 5 bases and J lost 5 bases. The CDR3 totals 16 residues. Per germline, CDR1 SEHNR and CDR2 FQNEAQ (reference sequence). The CDR3 DNA sequence: TGTGCCAGCAGCCTCATCCTCTCGACAGGGGTCGAGACCCAGTACTTC. Amino acid sequence: CASSLILSTGVETQYF.

The chain recombines TRBV30 with TRBJ1-6; no firm D call. Germline V gene lookup returns CDR1 GTSNPN and CDR2 SVGIG (reference sequence). V dropped 2 bases and J dropped 11 bases, with 10 bases sitting between them. The CDR3 loop spans 12 amino acids. The CDR3 region is CAWSRVPTPLHF. CDR3 nucleotide sequence: TGTGCCTGGAGTCGCGTCCCGACACCCCTCCACTTT.

This chain connects TRBV19 to TRBJ1-2, with D perhaps TRBD1 (6 bases). V lost 5 bases to trimming and J lost 1 base, with 11 bases between them. The CDR3 covers 14 residues. Per the germline V gene, CDR1 is LNHDA and CDR2 is SQIVND (reference sequence). The CDR3 sequence is CASSLQQGNYGYTF. CDR3 nucleotide sequence: TGTGCCAGTAGTCTCCAACAGGGTAACTATGGCTACACCTTC.

CDR3 protein: CASSDGGRKAFF. For the CDR3, the DNA is TGTGCCAGCAGTGATGGCGGCAGAAAAGCTTTCTTT. The J gene is TRBJ1-1, the V gene TRBV6-2 or TRBV6-3; D is undetermined. This CDR3 region has 12 residues. V was clipped by 5 bases and J by 9 bases, with 13 bases between them. Per the germline V gene, CDR1 is MNHEY and CDR2 is SVGEGT.

The V call is TRBV12-3 or TRBV12-4, the J call TRBJ2-7; D uncertain. V was pared by 5 bases and J by 4 bases, with 6 bases between. The CDR3 extends over 11 amino acids. CDR3 in amino acids: CASSIRYEQYF. The CDR3 region has the DNA TGTGCCAGCAGTATCCGTTACGAGCAGTACTTC.

The chain carries TRBV2 and TRBJ2-7, with 8 bases that match TRBD1. The V segment lost 7 bases and the J segment 3 bases; nucleotides outside the gene matches: 8. CDR1 and CDR2 from the germline V gene are SNHLY and FYNNEI. CDR3 length: 14 amino acids. CDR3 sequence reads: CASKATGGIYEQYF. CDR3 DNA: TGTGCCAGCAAGGCAACAGGGGGGATCTACGAGCAGTACTTC.

CDR3 loop: CASSYRTGRTEAFF. The CDR3 nucleotides read TGTGCCAGCAGCTACCGGACAGGACGCACTGAAGCTTTCTTT. J is TRBJ1-1 and V is TRBV7-9; 7 bases agree with TRBD1. The V gene end was trimmed by 4 bases and the J gene end by 4 bases; junction bases not matched to a gene: 6. The CDR3 has 14 residues. Germline V gene data show CDR1 as SEHNR and CDR2 as FQNEAQ (reference sequence).

The J gene is TRBJ2-1, the V gene TRBV7-9, with 7 bases fitting TRBD1. The CDR3 runs to 17 residues. Trimming at V came to 4 bases and at J to 1 base, leaving 10 bases not matched to a gene. The germline V gene encodes CDR1 SEHNR and CDR2 FQNEAQ (reference sequence). The CDR3 loop is CASSWPTGKGSYNEQFF. The CDR3 bases are TGTGCCAGCAGCTGGCCGACAGGGAAAGGGTCCTACAATGAGCAGTTCTTC.

The chain carries TRBV16 and TRBJ1-3; TRBD1 is a possible D gene (5 bases). CDR1 and CDR2 (germline): KGHSY, FQNENV. This CDR3 spans 16 amino acids. The V end lost 2 bases, the J end lost 0 bases, and 11 bases lay between the germline ends. DNA for the CDR3: TGTGCCAGCAGCCAAAAGGGGAGGTACTCTGGAAACACCATATATTTT. The encoded protein is CASSQKGRYSGNTIYF.

V gene TRBV30 combines with J gene TRBJ2-5; D unresolved. The ends were cut back, 7 bases at V and 0 bases at J, with 15 bases in the middle. The CDR3 totals 14 residues. CDR1 is GTSNPN and CDR2 is SVGIG in the germline V gene (reference sequence). CDR3 amino acids: CASGPRGHQETQYF. CDR3 sequence (DNA): TGTGCCTCGGGCCCACGCGGCCACCAAGAGACCCAGTACTTC.

The chain combines TRBV4-2 with TRBJ2-7, with TRBD2 as a possible D gene (6 bases). Trimming shortened V by 1 base and J by 4 bases, and 20 bases separated the two germline ends. Germline loops: CDR1 LGHNA, CDR2 YNFKEQ. This CDR3 has 17 amino acids. The CDR3 nucleotides read TGTGCCAGCAGCCAAGCTGTATCTGCGGGATTAGGGTACGAGCAGTACTTC. Translation gives CASSQAVSAGLGYEQYF.

The rearrangement uses TRBV29-1 and TRBJ1-1, with D possibly matching TRBD1 (5 bases). With 2 bases removed from V and 4 bases from J, the gap between germline ends came to 14 bases. The CDR3 sequence is 14 residues long. The germline gives CDR1 SQVTM, CDR2 ANQGSEA. The CDR3 bases are TGCAGCGTTGAATTTCTCCAGGGAGGCACTGAAGCTTTCTTT. This encodes CSVEFLQGGTEAFF.

The table lists this clone with a few counts. The chain links TRBV5-6 to TRBJ1-2, with a tentative D call TRBD1 (5 bases). Germline assignment: CDR1 SGHDT and CDR2 YYEEEE. The CDR3 is 13 residues long. V gave up 4 bases and J gave up 8 bases, with 15 bases separating them. CDR3 coding DNA: TGTGCCAGCAGCCTCATTCAGGGCGAGGGCTACACCTTC. This translates into CASSLIQGEGYTF.

CDR3 nucleotide sequence: TGCGCCAGCAGCTTGTTGGGGACAGCTGTCTCCTACGAGCAGTACTTC. It specifies CASSLLGTAVSYEQYF. The V and J genes are TRBV5-1 and TRBJ2-7, with TRBD1 identical over 7 bases. The CDR3 extends over 16 amino acids. Germline assignment: CDR1 SGHRS and CDR2 YFSETQ. V gave up 1 base and J gave up 0 bases; unmatched junction bases: 7.

V is TRBV5-1 and J is TRBJ1-3; TRBD1 matches at 7 bases. From germline, CDR1 is SGHRS and CDR2 YFSETQ. V lost 2 bases to trimming and J lost 0 bases; unmatched junction nucleotides: 2. This CDR3 has 15 amino acids. CDR3 protein: CASSFSGGSGNTIYF. The CDR3 DNA reads TGCGCCAGCAGCTTCTCAGGGGGCTCTGGAAACACCATATATTTT.